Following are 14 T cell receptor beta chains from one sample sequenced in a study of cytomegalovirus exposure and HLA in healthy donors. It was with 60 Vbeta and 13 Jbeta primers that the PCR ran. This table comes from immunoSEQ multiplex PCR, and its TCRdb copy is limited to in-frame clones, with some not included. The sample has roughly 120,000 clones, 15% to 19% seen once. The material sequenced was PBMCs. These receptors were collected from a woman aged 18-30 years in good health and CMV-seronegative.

In DNA, the CDR3 is TGCGCCAGCAGCCGGGGGGGGACAGGGGCCTTGAACTATGGCTACACCTTC. Translation: CASSRGGTGALNYGYTF. The gene calls are TRBV4-3 and TRBJ1-2; 10 positions agree with TRBD1. Trimming cost V 4 bases and J 2 bases; bases outside gene matches: 10. Germline-derived CDR1 and CDR2 are LGHNA and YSLEER. The length of the CDR3 is 17 residues.

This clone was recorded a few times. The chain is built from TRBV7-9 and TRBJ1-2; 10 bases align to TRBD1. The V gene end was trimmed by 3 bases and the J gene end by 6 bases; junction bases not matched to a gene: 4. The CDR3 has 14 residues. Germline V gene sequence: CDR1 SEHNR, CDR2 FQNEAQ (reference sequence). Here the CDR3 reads CASSLGQGRDGYTF. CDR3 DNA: TGTGCCAGCAGCTTGGGACAGGGGAGAGATGGCTACACCTTC.

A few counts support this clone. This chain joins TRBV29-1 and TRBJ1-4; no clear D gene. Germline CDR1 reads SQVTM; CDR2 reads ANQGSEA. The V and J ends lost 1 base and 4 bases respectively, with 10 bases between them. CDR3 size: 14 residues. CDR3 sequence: CSVEVAGNNEKLFF. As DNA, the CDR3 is TGCAGCGTTGAAGTTGCAGGAAATAATGAAAAACTGTTTTTT. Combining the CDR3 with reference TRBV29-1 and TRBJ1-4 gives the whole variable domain SAVISQKPSRDICQRGTSLTIQCQVDSQVTMMFWYRQQPGQSLTLIATANQGSEATYESGFVIDKFPISRPNLTFSTLTVSNMSPEDSSIYLCSVEVAGNNEKLFFGSGTQLSVL.

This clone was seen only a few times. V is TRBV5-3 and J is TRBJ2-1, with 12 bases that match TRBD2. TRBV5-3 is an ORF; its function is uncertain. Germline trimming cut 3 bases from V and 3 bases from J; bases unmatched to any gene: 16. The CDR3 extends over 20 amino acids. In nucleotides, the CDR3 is TGTGCCAGAAGCTCGAGGACTAGCGGGAAATTCAGGGGAAACTACAATGAGCAGTTCTTC. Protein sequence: CARSSRTSGKFRGNYNEQFF.

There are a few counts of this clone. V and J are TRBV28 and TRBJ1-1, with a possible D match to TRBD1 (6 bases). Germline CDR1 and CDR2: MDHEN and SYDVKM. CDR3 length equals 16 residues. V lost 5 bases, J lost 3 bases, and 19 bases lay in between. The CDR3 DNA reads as TGTGCCAGCAGTCCCCTATCGACAGGCGGGCACACTGAAGCTTTCTTT. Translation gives CASSPLSTGGHTEAFF.

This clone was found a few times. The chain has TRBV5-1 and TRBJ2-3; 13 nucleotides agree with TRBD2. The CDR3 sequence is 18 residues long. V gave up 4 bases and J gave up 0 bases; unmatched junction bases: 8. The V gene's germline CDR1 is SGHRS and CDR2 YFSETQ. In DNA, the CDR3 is TGCGCCAGCAGCCAAGGACTAGCGGGGGCTCCTAGCACAGATACGCAGTATTTT. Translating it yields CASSQGLAGAPSTDTQYF.

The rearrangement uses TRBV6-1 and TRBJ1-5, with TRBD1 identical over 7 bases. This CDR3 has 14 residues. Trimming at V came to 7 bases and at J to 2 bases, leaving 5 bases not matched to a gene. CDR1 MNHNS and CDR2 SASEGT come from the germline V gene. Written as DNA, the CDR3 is TGTGCCAGCAAGAGGGGGACAGGCAATCAGCCCCAGCATTTT. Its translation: CASKRGTGNQPQHF.

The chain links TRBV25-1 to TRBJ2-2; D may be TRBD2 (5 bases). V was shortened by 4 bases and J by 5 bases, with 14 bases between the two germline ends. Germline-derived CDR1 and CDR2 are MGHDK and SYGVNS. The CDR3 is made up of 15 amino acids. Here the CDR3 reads CASSGSAGRTGELFF. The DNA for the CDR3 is TGTGCCAGCAGTGGTTCGGCGGGTAGAACCGGGGAGCTGTTTTTT.

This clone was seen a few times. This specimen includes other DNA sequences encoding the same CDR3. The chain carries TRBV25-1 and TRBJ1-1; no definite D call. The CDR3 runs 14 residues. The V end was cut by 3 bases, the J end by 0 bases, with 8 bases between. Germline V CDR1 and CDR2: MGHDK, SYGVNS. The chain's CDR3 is CASSESLMNTEAFF. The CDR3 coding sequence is TGTGCCAGCAGTGAGTCCCTAATGAACACTGAAGCTTTCTTT.

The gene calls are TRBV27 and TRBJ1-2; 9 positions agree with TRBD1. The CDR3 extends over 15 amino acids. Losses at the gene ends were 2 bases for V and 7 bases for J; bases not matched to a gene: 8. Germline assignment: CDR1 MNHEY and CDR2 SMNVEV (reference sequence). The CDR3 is CASSLKGDRVRGYTF. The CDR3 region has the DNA TGTGCCAGCAGTTTAAAGGGGGACAGGGTACGTGGCTACACCTTC.

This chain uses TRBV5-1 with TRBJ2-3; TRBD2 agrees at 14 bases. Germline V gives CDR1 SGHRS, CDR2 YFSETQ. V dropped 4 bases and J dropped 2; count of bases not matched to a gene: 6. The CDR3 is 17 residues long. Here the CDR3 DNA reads TGCGCCAGCAGCCGACTAGCGGGAGGGAGATACACAGATACGCAGTATTTT. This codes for CASSRLAGGRYTDTQYF.

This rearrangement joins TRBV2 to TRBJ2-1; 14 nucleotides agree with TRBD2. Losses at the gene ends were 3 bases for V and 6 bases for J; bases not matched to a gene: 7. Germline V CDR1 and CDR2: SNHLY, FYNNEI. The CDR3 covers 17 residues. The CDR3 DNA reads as TGTGCCAGCAGTGACCGGGGACTAGCGGGAGTAGGCAATGAGCAGTTCTTC. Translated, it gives CASSDRGLAGVGNEQFF.

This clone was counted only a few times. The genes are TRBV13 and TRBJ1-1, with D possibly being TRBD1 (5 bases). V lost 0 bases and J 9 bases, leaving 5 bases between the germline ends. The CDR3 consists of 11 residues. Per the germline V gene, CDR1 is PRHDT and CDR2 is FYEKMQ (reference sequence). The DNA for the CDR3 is TGTGCCAGCAGCTTAGGGGGGCAAGCTTTCTTT. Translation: CASSLGGQAFF.

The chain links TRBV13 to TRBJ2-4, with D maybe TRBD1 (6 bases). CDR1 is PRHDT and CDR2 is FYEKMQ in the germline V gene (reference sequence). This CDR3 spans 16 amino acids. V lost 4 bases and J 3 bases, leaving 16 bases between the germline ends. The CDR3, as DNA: TGTGCCAGCAGCTCTATACAGGGTGGGCACAAAAACATTCAGTACTTC. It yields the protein CASSSIQGGHKNIQYF.